The clone carrying this TCR beta chain is a singleton in its sample. This record comes from a study of technical replicates of blood from a handful of donors. CDR3 length: 14 residues. Looked up from germline, CDR1 is SGHTA and CDR2 is FQGTGA. V was pared by 5 bases and J by 6 bases, with 6 bases of the junction left unmatched. TCRdb keeps only in-frame clones here, not all; method: immunoSEQ multiplex PCR. The data contain around 56,000 clones, roughly 96% of them seen just once; the ten biggest clones take up around 3.2%. The receptor was derived from a human donor in good health. Some clones in this sample may be carry-over from other donors' samples. Sequenced input: PBMCs. The chain joins TRBV7-3 to TRBJ2-1; TRBD2 matches 8 bases. CDR3 loop: CASSPGLALNEQFF. CDR3 nucleotides: TGTGCCAGCAGCCCCGGACTAGCCCTCAATGAGCAGTTCTTC.